The T cell receptor (beta chain) described here comes from a study of T cells after yellow fever vaccination (dated by TCRdb to between 2018 and 2020). Notes on the research overall: The SMART-Seq v4 Ultra Low Input RNA kit was used to prepare libraries from fractions with low cell numbers. To follow T-cell clones before and after both primary and booster YFV17D yellow fever vaccination, bulk TCR alpha and beta repertoires underwent longitudinal sequencing. Two healthy male donors made up the cohort, one aged 18 to 29 years and the other aged 30 to 40 years. Blood samples were taken at several timepoints before and after primary and secondary immunization, and bulk PBMC replicates and cell subsets were isolated. The paper as a whole reports these results and caveats: Computational filtering was needed because FACS-sorted repertoires could contain abundant contaminating clonotypes from the bulk population. After the booster, most of the clones that had expanded following primary vaccination were detected again (around 97% of CD4 and 85% to 90% of CD8), which suggests that memory was broadly maintained. Because the study included only two donors, the extent to which the findings can be generalized is limited. The secondary T-cell response was found to be weaker but faster than the primary response, with a peak reached on day 5 rather than on day 15. A small share of clonotypes was detected in both CD4 and CD8 compartments, with the overlap likely arising from convergent recombination.

What the treatment or condition label conveys for this sample: live attenuated yellow fever vaccine strain. At every blood-draw timepoint, two biological replicates of bulk PBMCs were collected. A standard Ficoll-Paque protocol was used to isolate PBMCs from peripheral blood. RNA was extracted with TriZol from bulk PBMCs, CD4 and CD8 fractions, and dextramer-positive and dextramer-negative fractions. TCR cDNA was synthesized by 5'RACE template switching, through which a universal primer site and unique molecular identifiers were introduced. Priming of cDNA synthesis was performed from both the TCR alpha and TCR beta constant segments. Library amplification used two PCR steps, and the second PCR step added sample barcodes and sequencing adapters. Libraries were sequenced on Illumina HiSeq 2500 (2x100 bp) or NovaSeq (2x150 bp). The authors' analysis ran thus. Reads were demultiplexed and collapsed into UMI consensus sequences with MIGEC, and V(D)J alignment was performed with MiXCR. Vaccine-responding clonotypes were identified with edgeR using replicate PBMC samples, with FDR below 0.01 and a log2 fold change above 5 up to day 15 being required. Each bulk clonotype was labeled CD4 or CD8 based on which sequenced repertoire, CD4 or CD8, contained the clonotype at higher abundance. The public sequencing data were trimmed at Q25 with fastp and processed into clonotypes with MiXCR by TCRdb, which kept only in-frame beta chains. Here each entry gathers all rows of one CDR3 protein and keeps the most common genes and DNA. The V and J calls reflect TCRdb's pipeline rather than the authors' work. The sample yields hundreds of thousands of distinct CDR3 sequences; 21% were counted once. Clones ranked in the top ten supply around 16% of the sample.

The CDR3 goes from the cysteine to the phenylalanine over 13 residues. The entry retains the CDR3 DNA only, 39 bases that are in frame from base 1. The germline V gene (reference sequence) provides CDR1 SGHNT and CDR2 YYREEE. V was cut back by 4 bases and J by 5 bases, leaving a gap of 12 bases between them. To note about this clonotype: The clone's antigen remains unknown. Base qualities are not provided; no much larger clone lies one nucleotide away.

The chain is assembled from TRBV5-4 and TRBJ1-1, and possibly TRBD1, on 6 matching bases. This clonotype originated in a man younger than 30 who received the YFV17D yellow fever vaccine. Sequenced material: PBMCs, taken 21 days after the first yellow fever vaccination. The CDR3 reads CASSRGRGTEAFF. The bases are TGTGCCAGCAGCAGGGGGAGAGGGACTGAAGCTTTCTTT.